The next 32 T cell receptor beta chains were all read from a single sample in a study of vaccination and CD4 T cells after COVID-19. What these receptors recognize is not known. Sequenced with the Oncomine TCR Beta short-read assay was DNA taken from cultured CD4+ T cells. TCRdb ran MiXCR on the PCR reads and lists one entry per CDR3 protein. The table shows approximately 21,000 distinct CDR3 sequences, with 55% occurring only once. Noted treatment: roughly 10-day PBMC culture with coronavirus spike peptide pools or control peptides (ViraFEST assay). Sequenced material: CD4+ T cells from blood, cultured in vitro. All receptors derive from a human donor who had recovered from COVID-19.

This chain links TRBV19 with TRBJ1-1; weak D call: TRBD1 (5 bases). Germline-derived CDR1 and CDR2 are LNHDA and SQIVND (reference sequence). CDR3 length: 15 amino acids. Trimming removed 7 bases from V and 3 bases from J, with 18 bases in between. CDR3 in DNA: TGTGCCAGTACCCCGGGCGGGGGAAGGCACACTGAAGCTTTCTTT. Translating it yields CASTPGGGRHTEAFF.

The chain carries TRBV12-3 or TRBV12-4 and TRBJ2-7; 9 nucleotides match TRBD1. CDR3 length: 14 amino acids. V lost 6 bases and J lost 6; bases outside the gene matches: 9. The DNA of the CDR3 is TGTGCCAGCAGCCTGACAGGGGGTTCCCCCGAGCAGTACTTC. Its translation: CASSLTGGSPEQYF.

This clonotype has just a few counts. The V call is TRBV6-1, the J call TRBJ2-2, with D unclear. The V end was cut by 3 bases, the J end by 4 bases, with 9 bases between. Per germline, CDR1 MNHNS and CDR2 SASEGT. The CDR3 sequence is 14 residues long. The CDR3 DNA reads TGTGCCAGCAGTGAGTACACCTCCACCGGGGAGCTGTTTTTT. The encoded protein is CASSEYTSTGELFF.

The chain carries TRBV7-2 and TRBJ2-1, with 7 bases fitting TRBD1. The V gene end was trimmed by 8 bases and the J gene end by 2 bases; junction bases not matched to a gene: 9. The CDR3 sequence is 15 residues long. Germline V gene sequence: CDR1 SGHTA, CDR2 FQGNSA. CDR3 DNA sequence: TGTGCCAGCGGAGACAGGGCGAACCCCTACAATGAGCAGTTCTTC. Its translation is CASGDRANPYNEQFF.

This clonotype turned up a few times. The genes are TRBV20-1 and TRBJ2-3; D call uncertain. This CDR3 spans 13 amino acids. CDR1 and CDR2 (germline): DFQATT, SNEGSKA (reference sequence). With 6 bases removed from V and 1 base from J, the gap between germline ends came to 11 bases. The CDR3 loop is CSAGGRGTDTQYF. For the CDR3, the DNA is TGCAGTGCCGGCGGACGGGGCACAGATACGCAGTATTTT.

V usage is TRBV7-2 and J usage is TRBJ2-5; weak D call: TRBD1 (6 bases). Germline V gives CDR1 SGHTA, CDR2 FQGNSA. The CDR3 consists of 15 residues. V lost 3 bases to trimming and J lost 2 bases, with 13 bases between them. The CDR3 region is CASSLFGGTQETQYF. The CDR3 DNA reads as TGTGCCAGCAGCTTGTTTGGGGGCACACAAGAGACCCAGTACTTC.

A word on this clonotype: Relative to the germline gene, one junction end is altered; a read error may explain this. The chain has TRBV11-3 and TRBJ2-2; D might be TRBD1 or TRBD2, each matching 5 bases. Germline CDR1 SGHNT, CDR2 YENEEA. The CDR3 runs to 16 residues. In DNA form, the CDR3 reads TGTGCCAGCAGCTTAGGGACATTTGAGAACACCGGGGAGCCGTTTTTT. This encodes CASSLGTFENTGEPFF.

V gene TRBV27 combines with J gene TRBJ1-1; no clear D. Germline loops: CDR1 MNHEY, CDR2 SMNVEV (reference sequence). V lost 2 bases and J lost 0, with 7 bases in between. This CDR3 is 14 amino acids long. Here the CDR3 DNA reads TGTGCCAGCAGTTTAACGTATTTGAACACTGAAGCTTTCTTT. Translation: CASSLTYLNTEAFF.

The chain recombines TRBV2 with TRBJ2-1; a weak D match, TRBD2 (6 bases). The germline gives CDR1 SNHLY, CDR2 FYNNEI. The CDR3 extends over 13 amino acids. V shed 10 bases and J shed 5 bases, with 15 bases lying between them. The DNA of the CDR3 is TGTGCCAACGCTCGGGAGCTCGACAATGAGCAGTTCTTC. Encoded protein: CANARELDNEQFF.

This rearrangement joins TRBV5-4 to TRBJ2-3, with D maybe TRBD1 (5 bases). The germline V and J ends were trimmed by 3 bases and 2 bases, with 19 bases remaining between them. This CDR3 region has 17 residues. The germline V gene encodes CDR1 SGHNT and CDR2 YYREEE (reference sequence). The chain's CDR3 is CASSSKVLTAATDTQYF. For the CDR3, the DNA is TGTGCCAGCAGCTCGAAGGTTTTGACAGCCGCCACAGATACGCAGTATTTT.

The rearrangement joins TRBV2 to TRBJ1-5; 7 nucleotides match TRBD1. The CDR3 consists of 14 residues. V lost 5 bases to trimming and J lost 6 bases; unmatched junction nucleotides: 7. Germline V gene sequence: CDR1 SNHLY, CDR2 FYNNEI. Here the CDR3 reads CASSLQGNFQPQHF. The CDR3 DNA follows: TGTGCCAGCAGTCTACAGGGGAATTTTCAGCCCCAGCATTTT. The full variable domain, with the rest looked up from reference TRBV2 and TRBJ1-5, is EPEVTQTPSHQVTQMGQEVILRCVPISNHLYFYWYRQILGQKVEFLVSFYNNEISEKSEIFDDQFSVERPDGSNFTLKIRSTKLEDSAMYFCASSLQGNFQPQHFGDGTRLSIL.

The rearrangement uses TRBV11-2 and TRBJ2-1, with D possibly being TRBD1 (6 bases). Deletions cut 3 bases from V and 9 bases from J, with 9 bases between. Looked up from germline, CDR1 is SGHAT and CDR2 is FQNNGV. The CDR3 runs 12 residues. The CDR3 spells CASSLQGGEQFF. The DNA of the CDR3 is TGTGCCAGCAGCTTGCAAGGGGGTGAGCAGTTCTTC. Full variable domain (remainder filled in from reference TRBV11-2 and TRBJ2-1): EAGVAQSPRYKIIEKRQSVAFWCNPISGHATLYWYQQILGQGPKLLIQFQNNGVVDDSQLPKDRFSAERLKGVDSTLKIQPAKLEDSAVYLCASSLQGGEQFFGPGTRLTVL.

CDR3 in amino acids: CALGSGYTF. CDR3 in DNA: TGTGCCCTCGGGAGCGGCTACACCTTC. The gene calls are TRBV10-3 and TRBJ1-2; D ambiguous. The CDR3 is 9 amino acids. Trimming took off 11 bases at V and 8 bases at J, with 9 bases between the two ends. Germline loops: CDR1 ENHRY, CDR2 SYGVKD.

The chain carries TRBV20-1 and TRBJ2-5, with D perhaps TRBD2 (5 bases). Looked up from germline, CDR1 is DFQATT and CDR2 is SNEGSKA (reference sequence). The CDR3 contains 15 residues. V lost 3 bases and J lost 5, with 19 bases in between. The CDR3 sequence is CSASPGISFAETQYF. CDR3 in DNA: TGCAGTGCTAGTCCCGGGATCTCCTTTGCGGAGACCCAGTACTTC.

The chain is built from TRBV20-1 and TRBJ2-3; D possibly corresponds to TRBD2 (5 bases). CDR3 length equals 13 residues. V lost 5 bases to trimming and J lost 5 bases, with 14 bases between them. Germline assignment: CDR1 DFQATT and CDR2 SNEGSKA (reference sequence). CDR3 residues: CSAAGPEGDTQYF. The DNA of the CDR3 is TGCAGTGCTGCGGGCCCTGAGGGAGATACGCAGTATTTT.

The chain employs TRBV5-4 and TRBJ2-7; 10 nucleotides line up with TRBD1. J was trimmed by 2 bases and V by 3 bases; bases with no gene match: 5. The germline CDR1 and CDR2 sequences are SGHNT and YYREEE (reference sequence). This CDR3 is built from 15 residues. The CDR3 nucleotides read TGTGCCAGCAGCTCCGGGACAGGGGTGGCCTACGAGCAGTACTTC. Protein: CASSSGTGVAYEQYF.

J is TRBJ2-3 and V is TRBV6-1; D may be TRBD1 or TRBD2 (6 bases each). CDR1 and CDR2 from the germline V gene are MNHNS and SASEGT. This CDR3 contains 13 residues. V was shortened by 6 bases and J by 4 bases, with 11 bases between the two germline ends. In DNA form, the CDR3 reads TGTGCCAGCAGAGGAGGGGGAGCAGATACGCAGTATTTT. It encodes CASRGGGADTQYF.

The chain carries TRBV6-1 and TRBJ2-5; weak D call: TRBD2 (7 bases). The germline V and J ends were trimmed by 8 bases and 5 bases, with 18 bases remaining between them. The CDR3 length is 14 residues. CDR1 MNHNS and CDR2 SASEGT come from the germline V gene. CDR3 amino acids: CASLRTGGQETQYF. CDR3 DNA: TGTGCCAGCCTACGAACGGGGGGCCAGGAGACCCAGTACTTC.

There are a few counts of this clonotype. V and J are TRBV20-1 and TRBJ1-2; D unclear. Trimming shortened V by 5 bases and J by 7 bases, and 14 bases separated the two germline ends. CDR1 and CDR2 from the germline V gene are DFQATT and SNEGSKA (reference sequence). The CDR3 runs to 12 residues. The CDR3 region is CSAGVESGGYTF. For the CDR3, the DNA is TGCAGTGCTGGGGTGGAATCAGGTGGCTACACCTTC.

This clonotype was seen just once. The chain carries TRBV5-1 and TRBJ1-1; D gene unclear. CDR3 length: 13 residues. Deletions cut 4 bases from V and 6 bases from J, with 13 bases between. Germline V gives CDR1 SGHRS, CDR2 YFSETQ. CDR3 coding DNA: TGCGCCAGCAGCCGGGATCTTGGAGCTGAAGCTTTCTTT. Translation: CASSRDLGAEAFF. The full variable domain, completed using reference TRBV5-1 and TRBJ1-1, is KAGVTQTPRYLIKTRGQQVTLSCSPISGHRSVSWYQQTPGQGLQFLFEYFSETQRNKGNFPGRFSGRQFSNSRSEMNVSTLELGDSALYLCASSRDLGAEAFFGQGTRLTVV.

CDR3 sequence: CASSSLRPSTDTQYF. CDR3 sequence (DNA): TGTGCCAGCAGCTCCCTGAGGCCATCGACAGATACGCAGTATTTT. The gene calls are TRBV7-9 and TRBJ2-3, with no clear D. Germline loops: CDR1 SEHNR, CDR2 FQNEAQ (reference sequence). The CDR3 is 15 residues long. V was clipped by 4 bases and J by 3 bases, with 14 bases between them.

The rearrangement joins TRBV11-3 to TRBJ1-1; 9 nucleotides match TRBD1. Germline V CDR1 and CDR2: SGHNT, YENEEA. Unmatched junction bases numbered 6, after V lost 5 bases and J lost 5 bases. The CDR3 has 14 residues. As DNA, the CDR3 is TGTGCCAGCAGCGCCCGGACAGGGGATACTGAAGCTTTCTTT. Amino acid sequence: CASSARTGDTEAFF.

The V call is TRBV7-2, the J call TRBJ2-2; D gene ambiguous. Trimming pared 1 base from V and 5 bases from J, leaving 8 bases between. Germline CDR1 and CDR2: SGHTA and FQGNSA. The CDR3 contains 14 residues. Here the CDR3 reads CASSLVLQTGELFF. The CDR3 region has the DNA TGTGCCAGCAGCTTAGTATTGCAGACCGGGGAGCTGTTTTTT.

This clonotype was seen only a few times. J is TRBJ2-7 and V is TRBV6-1, with TRBD1 as a possible D gene (6 bases). Looked up from germline, CDR1 is MNHNS and CDR2 is SASEGT. This CDR3 has 15 residues. Trimming removed 5 bases at V and 2 bases at J, with 16 bases between. For the CDR3, the DNA is TGTGCCAGCAGTACCTCCGGGACACCCGCCTACGAGCAGTACTTC. This sequence encodes CASSTSGTPAYEQYF.

V is TRBV19 and J is TRBJ1-1; D gene ambiguous. CDR3 length: 14 amino acids. Looked up from germline, CDR1 is LNHDA and CDR2 is SQIVND (reference sequence). V lost 4 bases and J lost 1, with 10 bases in between. The DNA of the CDR3 is TGTGCCAGTAGTAGGAGGGCCCCGAACACTGAAGCTTTCTTT. The encoded protein is CASSRRAPNTEAFF.

The chain uses TRBV12-5 and TRBJ1-2; no reliable D call. V lost 3 bases and J lost 6, with 5 bases in between. CDR3 length: 11 residues. Germline CDR1 LGHNT, CDR2 FRNRAP. CDR3 residues: CASGFHHGYTF. As DNA, the CDR3 is TGTGCTAGTGGTTTCCACCATGGCTACACCTTC. The variable domain in full, completed from reference TRBV12-5 and TRBJ1-2, reads DARVTQTPRHKVTEMGQEVTMRCQPILGHNTVFWYRQTMMQGLELLAYFRNRAPLDDSGMPKDRFSAEMPDATLATLKIQPSEPRDSAVYFCASGFHHGYTFGSGTRLTVV.

V gene TRBV6-2 or TRBV6-3 combines with J gene TRBJ2-5, with D tentatively TRBD1 (7 bases). The CDR3 consists of 16 residues. V was cut by 5 bases and J by 5 bases, with 21 bases left in between. CDR1 and CDR2 (germline): MNHEY, SVGEGT. The CDR3 bases are TGTGCCAGCAGTCTTATAGGGGGCGTAGGAGGGGAGACCCAGTACTTC. Protein sequence: CASSLIGGVGGETQYF.

The chain is built from TRBV10-1 and TRBJ2-1, with TRBD2 matching 11 bases. Germline-derived CDR1 and CDR2 are WNHNN and SYGVQD (reference sequence). This CDR3 is 17 amino acids long. V dropped 3 bases and J dropped 2; count of bases not matched to a gene: 6. The CDR3 bases are TGCGCCAGCAGTGACCCTACACTAGCGGGGGCCTACAATGAGCAGTTCTTC. Protein product: CASSDPTLAGAYNEQFF.

This sequence joins TRBV27 and TRBJ2-5, with 8 bases aligning to TRBD1. The germline V gene encodes CDR1 MNHEY and CDR2 SMNVEV (reference sequence). V was clipped by 3 bases and J by 1 base; unmatched bases: 1. The CDR3 runs 14 residues. Here the CDR3 DNA reads TGTGCCAGCAGTTTTCAGGGGGCCCAAGAGACCCAGTACTTC. Amino acids: CASSFQGAQETQYF.

This clonotype was seen only a few times. This chain links TRBV19 with TRBJ1-2; perhaps TRBD1 as D (6 bases). The CDR3 is 15 residues long. CDR1 and CDR2 from the germline V gene are LNHDA and SQIVND (reference sequence). Trimming took 2 bases from V and 2 from J, leaving 12 bases between them. The CDR3 region is CASSIPPTGNYGYTF. The CDR3 DNA follows: TGTGCCAGTAGTATACCTCCTACAGGGAACTATGGCTACACCTTC.

This chain links TRBV6-2 or TRBV6-3 with TRBJ1-2; D is uncertain. CDR1 is MNHEY and CDR2 is SVGEGT in the germline V gene. Trimming left V 2 bases short and J 4 bases short, with 14 bases between. The CDR3 has 15 residues. CDR3 bases: TGTGCCAGCAGTTACGCCGACCCCTTGAGCTATGGCTACACCTTC. Its protein is CASSYADPLSYGYTF.

This clonotype was seen only a few times. The chain employs TRBV27 and TRBJ1-1; TRBD1 matches at 11 bases. The V gene end was trimmed by 6 bases and the J gene end by 3 bases; junction bases not matched to a gene: 6. Germline lookup yields CDR1 MNHEY and CDR2 SMNVEV (reference sequence). The CDR3 extends over 15 amino acids. The CDR3 sequence: CASSLGTGGDTEAFF. CDR3 nucleotide sequence: TGTGCCAGCAGCCTCGGGACAGGGGGGGACACTGAAGCTTTCTTT.